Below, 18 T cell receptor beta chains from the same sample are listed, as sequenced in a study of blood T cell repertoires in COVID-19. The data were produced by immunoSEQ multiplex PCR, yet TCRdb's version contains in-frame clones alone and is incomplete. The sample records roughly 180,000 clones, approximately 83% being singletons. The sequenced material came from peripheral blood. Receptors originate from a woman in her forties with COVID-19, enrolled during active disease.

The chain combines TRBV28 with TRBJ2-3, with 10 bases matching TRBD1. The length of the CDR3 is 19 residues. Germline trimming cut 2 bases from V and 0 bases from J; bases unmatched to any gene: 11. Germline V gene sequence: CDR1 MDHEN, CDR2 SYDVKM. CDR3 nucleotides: TGTGCCAGCAGTTTACCCGGGACAGGGGTGACGCACAGCACAGATACGCAGTATTTT. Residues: CASSLPGTGVTHSTDTQYF.

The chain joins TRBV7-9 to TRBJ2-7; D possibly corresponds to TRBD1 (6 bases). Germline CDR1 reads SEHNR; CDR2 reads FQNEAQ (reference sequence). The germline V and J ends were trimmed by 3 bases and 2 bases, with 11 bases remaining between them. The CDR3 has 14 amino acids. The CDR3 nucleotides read TGTGCCAGCAGCTTTACAGGGAATACCTACGAGCAGTACTTC. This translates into CASSFTGNTYEQYF. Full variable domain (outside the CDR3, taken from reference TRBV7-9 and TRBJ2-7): DTGVSQNPRHKITKRGQNVTFRCDPISEHNRLYWYRQTLGQGPEFLTYFQNEAQLEKSRLLSDRFSAERPKGSFSTLEIQRTEQGDSAMYLCASSFTGNTYEQYFGPGTRLTVT.

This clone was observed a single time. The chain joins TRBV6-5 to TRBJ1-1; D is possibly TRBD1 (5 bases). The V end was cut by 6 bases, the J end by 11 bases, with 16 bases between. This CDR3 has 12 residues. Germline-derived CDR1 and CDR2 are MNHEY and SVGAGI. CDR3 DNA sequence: TGTGCCAGCAGCCCCCCCGGGGGGAGGGCTTTCTTT. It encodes CASSPPGGRAFF.

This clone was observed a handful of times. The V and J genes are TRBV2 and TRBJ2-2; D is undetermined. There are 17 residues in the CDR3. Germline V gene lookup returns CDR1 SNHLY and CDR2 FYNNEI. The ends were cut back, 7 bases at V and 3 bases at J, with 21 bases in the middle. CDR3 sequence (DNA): TGTGCCAGCAAAGACCCAGGCCGCCTGGTAGACACCGGGGAGCTGTTTTTT. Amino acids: CASKDPGRLVDTGELFF.

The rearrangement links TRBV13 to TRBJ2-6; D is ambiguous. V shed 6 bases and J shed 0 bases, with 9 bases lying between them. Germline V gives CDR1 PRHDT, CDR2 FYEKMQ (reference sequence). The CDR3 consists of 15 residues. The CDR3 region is CASSFRYSGANVLTF. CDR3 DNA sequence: TGTGCCAGCAGTTTCCGGTACTCTGGGGCCAACGTCCTGACTTTC. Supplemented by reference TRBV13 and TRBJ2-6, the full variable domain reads AAGVIQSPRHLIKEKRETATLKCYPIPRHDTVYWYQQGPGQDPQFLISFYEKMQSDKGSIPDRFSAQQFSDYHSELNMSSLELGDSALYFCASSFRYSGANVLTFGAGSRLTVL.

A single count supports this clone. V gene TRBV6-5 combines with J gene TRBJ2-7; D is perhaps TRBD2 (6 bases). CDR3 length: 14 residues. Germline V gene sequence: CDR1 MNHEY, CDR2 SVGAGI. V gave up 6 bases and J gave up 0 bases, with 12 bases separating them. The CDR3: CASRGGRSSYEQYF. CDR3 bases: TGTGCCAGCAGGGGGGGACGGAGCTCCTACGAGCAGTACTTC.

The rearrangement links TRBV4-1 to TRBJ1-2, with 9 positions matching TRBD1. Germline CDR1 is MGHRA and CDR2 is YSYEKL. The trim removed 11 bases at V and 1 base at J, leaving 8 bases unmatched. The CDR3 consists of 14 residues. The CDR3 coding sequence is TGCGCCGCGAGCTCGGGACAGGGTAACTATGGCTACACCTTC. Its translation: CAASSGQGNYGYTF.

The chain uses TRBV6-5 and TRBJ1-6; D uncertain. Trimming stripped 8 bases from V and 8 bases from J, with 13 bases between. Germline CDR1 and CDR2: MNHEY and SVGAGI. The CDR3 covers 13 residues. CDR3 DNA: TGTGCCAGCCAGACGGACGGGGATTCACCCCTCCACTTT. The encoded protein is CASQTDGDSPLHF.

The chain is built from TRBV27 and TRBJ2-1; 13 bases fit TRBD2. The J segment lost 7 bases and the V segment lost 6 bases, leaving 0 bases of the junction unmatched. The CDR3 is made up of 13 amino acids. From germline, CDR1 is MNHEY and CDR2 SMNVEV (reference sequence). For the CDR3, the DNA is TGTGCCAGCAGACTAGCGGGAGGGAATGAGCAGTTCTTC. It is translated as CASRLAGGNEQFF.

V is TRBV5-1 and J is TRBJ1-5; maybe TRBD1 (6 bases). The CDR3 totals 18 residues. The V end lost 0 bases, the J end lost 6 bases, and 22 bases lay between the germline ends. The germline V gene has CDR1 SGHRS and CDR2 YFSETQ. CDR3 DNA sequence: TGCGCCAGCAGCTTGGGTTACGCAACACAGGGAAGGAGTCAGCCCCAGCATTTT. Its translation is CASSLGYATQGRSQPQHF. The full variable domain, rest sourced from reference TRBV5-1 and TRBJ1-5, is KAGVTQTPRYLIKTRGQQVTLSCSPISGHRSVSWYQQTPGQGLQFLFEYFSETQRNKGNFPGRFSGRQFSNSRSEMNVSTLELGDSALYLCASSLGYATQGRSQPQHFGDGTRLSIL.

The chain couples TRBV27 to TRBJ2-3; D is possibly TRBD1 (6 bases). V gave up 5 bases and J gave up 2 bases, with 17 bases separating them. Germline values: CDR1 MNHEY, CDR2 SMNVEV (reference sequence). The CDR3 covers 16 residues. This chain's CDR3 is CASSGDNSYLTDTQYF. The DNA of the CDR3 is TGTGCCAGCAGTGGGGACAACAGTTATCTCACAGATACGCAGTATTTT.

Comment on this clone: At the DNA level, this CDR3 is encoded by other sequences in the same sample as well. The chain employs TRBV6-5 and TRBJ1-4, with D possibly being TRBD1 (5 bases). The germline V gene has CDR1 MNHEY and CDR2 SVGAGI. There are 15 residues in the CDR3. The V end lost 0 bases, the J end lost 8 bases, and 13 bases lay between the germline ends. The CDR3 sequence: CASSYSGTDYEKLFF. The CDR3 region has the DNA TGTGCCAGCAGTTACTCGGGGACGGACTACGAAAAACTGTTTTTT.

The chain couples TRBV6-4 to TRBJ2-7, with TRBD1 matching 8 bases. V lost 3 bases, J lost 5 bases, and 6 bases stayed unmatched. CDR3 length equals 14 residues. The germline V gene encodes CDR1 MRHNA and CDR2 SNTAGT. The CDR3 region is CASSESGGADEQYF. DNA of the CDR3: TGTGCCAGCAGTGAATCAGGGGGCGCGGACGAGCAGTACTTC.

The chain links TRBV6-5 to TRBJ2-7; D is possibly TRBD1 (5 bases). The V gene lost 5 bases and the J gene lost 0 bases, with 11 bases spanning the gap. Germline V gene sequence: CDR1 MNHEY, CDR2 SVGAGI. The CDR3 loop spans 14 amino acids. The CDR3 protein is CASSRGGPSYEQYF. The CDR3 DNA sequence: TGTGCCAGCAGTAGGGGCGGTCCCTCCTACGAGCAGTACTTC.

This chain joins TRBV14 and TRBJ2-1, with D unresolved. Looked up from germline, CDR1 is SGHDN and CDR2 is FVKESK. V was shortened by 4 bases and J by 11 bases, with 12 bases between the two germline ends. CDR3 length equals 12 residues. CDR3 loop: CASSPRTFKQFF. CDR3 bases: TGTGCCAGCAGCCCTAGAACCTTTAAGCAGTTCTTC.

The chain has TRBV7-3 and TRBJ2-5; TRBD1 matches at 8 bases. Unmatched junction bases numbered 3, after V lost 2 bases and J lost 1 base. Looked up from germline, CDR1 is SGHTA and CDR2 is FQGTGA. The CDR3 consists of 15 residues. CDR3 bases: TGTGCCAGCAGCTTAGGACAGGGCGCCCAAGAGACCCAGTACTTC. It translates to CASSLGQGAQETQYF.

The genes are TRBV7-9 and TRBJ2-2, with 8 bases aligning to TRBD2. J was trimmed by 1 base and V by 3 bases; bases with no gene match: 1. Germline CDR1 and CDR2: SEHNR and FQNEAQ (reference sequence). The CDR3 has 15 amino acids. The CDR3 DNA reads TGTGCCAGCAGCTTCAGCGGGAGGAACACCGGGGAGCTGTTTTTT. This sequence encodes CASSFSGRNTGELFF. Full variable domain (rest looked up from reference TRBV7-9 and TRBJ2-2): DTGVSQNPRHKITKRGQNVTFRCDPISEHNRLYWYRQTLGQGPEFLTYFQNEAQLEKSRLLSDRFSAERPKGSFSTLEIQRTEQGDSAMYLCASSFSGRNTGELFFGEGSRLTVL.

The CDR3 DNA is TGCGCCAGCACTCCCACGACAGGGATTAATGAAAAACTGTTTTTT. It is translated as CASTPTTGINEKLFF. The J gene is TRBJ1-4, the V gene TRBV5-1, with 7 bases that match TRBD1. Germline CDR1 reads SGHRS; CDR2 reads YFSETQ. The CDR3 consists of 15 residues. The J segment lost 4 bases and the V segment lost 6 bases, leaving 9 bases of the junction unmatched.